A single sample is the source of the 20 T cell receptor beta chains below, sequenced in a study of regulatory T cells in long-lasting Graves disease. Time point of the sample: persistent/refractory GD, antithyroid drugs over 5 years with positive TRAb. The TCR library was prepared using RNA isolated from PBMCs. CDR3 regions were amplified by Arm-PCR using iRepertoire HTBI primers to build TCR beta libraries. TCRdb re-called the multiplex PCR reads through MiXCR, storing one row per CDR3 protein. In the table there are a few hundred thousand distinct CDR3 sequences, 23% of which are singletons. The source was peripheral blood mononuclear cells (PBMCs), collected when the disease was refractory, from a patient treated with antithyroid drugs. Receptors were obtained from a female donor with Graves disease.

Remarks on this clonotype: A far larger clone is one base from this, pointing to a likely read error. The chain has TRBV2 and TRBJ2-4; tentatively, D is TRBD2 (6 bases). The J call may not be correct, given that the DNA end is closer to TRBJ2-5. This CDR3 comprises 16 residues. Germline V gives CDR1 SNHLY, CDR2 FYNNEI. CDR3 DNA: TGTGCCAGCAGGAGTGCCATAGTAGCGGTACAAGGGACCCAGTACTTC. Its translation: CASRSAIVAVQGTQYF.

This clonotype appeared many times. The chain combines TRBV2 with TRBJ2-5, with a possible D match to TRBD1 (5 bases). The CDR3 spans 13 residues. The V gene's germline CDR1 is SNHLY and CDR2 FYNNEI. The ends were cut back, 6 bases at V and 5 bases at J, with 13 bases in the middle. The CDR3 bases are TGTGCCAGCAGGGCTAGGGGTAGCGAGACCCAGTACTTC. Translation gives CASRARGSETQYF.

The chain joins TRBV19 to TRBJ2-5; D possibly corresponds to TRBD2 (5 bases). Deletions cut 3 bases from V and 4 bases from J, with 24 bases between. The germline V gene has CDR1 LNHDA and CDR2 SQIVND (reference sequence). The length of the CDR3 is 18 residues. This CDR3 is CASSIGISLTGWGETQYF. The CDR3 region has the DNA TGTGCCAGTAGTATCGGGATATCATTGACGGGATGGGGAGAGACCCAGTACTTC.

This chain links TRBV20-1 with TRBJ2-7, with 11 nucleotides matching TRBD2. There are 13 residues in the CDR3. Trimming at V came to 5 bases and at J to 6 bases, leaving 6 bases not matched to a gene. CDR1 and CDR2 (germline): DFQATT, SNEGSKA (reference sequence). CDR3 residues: CSAGSGRASEQYF. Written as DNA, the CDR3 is TGCAGTGCTGGTAGCGGGAGGGCCTCCGAGCAGTACTTC.

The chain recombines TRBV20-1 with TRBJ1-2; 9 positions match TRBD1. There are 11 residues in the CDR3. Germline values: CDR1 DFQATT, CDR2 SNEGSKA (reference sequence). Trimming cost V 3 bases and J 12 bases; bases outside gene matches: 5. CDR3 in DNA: TGCAGTGCTAGGGAGGACAGGGGAAACACCTTC. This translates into CSAREDRGNTF.

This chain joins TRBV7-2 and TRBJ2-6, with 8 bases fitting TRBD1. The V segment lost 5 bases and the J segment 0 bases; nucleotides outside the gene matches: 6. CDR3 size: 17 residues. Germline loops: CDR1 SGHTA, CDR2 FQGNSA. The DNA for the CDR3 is TGTGCCAGCAGCCTACGGACAGGGACCTCTGGGGCCAACGTCCTGACTTTC. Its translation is CASSLRTGTSGANVLTF.

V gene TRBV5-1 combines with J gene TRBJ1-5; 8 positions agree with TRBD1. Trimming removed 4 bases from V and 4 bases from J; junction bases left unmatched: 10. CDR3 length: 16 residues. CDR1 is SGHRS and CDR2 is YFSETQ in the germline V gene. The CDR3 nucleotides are TGCGCCAGCAGCGTGGGACAGGTCGGGAGAAATCAGCCCCAGCATTTT. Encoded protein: CASSVGQVGRNQPQHF. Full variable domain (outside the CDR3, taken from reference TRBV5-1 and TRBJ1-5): KAGVTQTPRYLIKTRGQQVTLSCSPISGHRSVSWYQQTPGQGLQFLFEYFSETQRNKGNFPGRFSGRQFSNSRSEMNVSTLELGDSALYLCASSVGQVGRNQPQHFGDGTRLSIL.

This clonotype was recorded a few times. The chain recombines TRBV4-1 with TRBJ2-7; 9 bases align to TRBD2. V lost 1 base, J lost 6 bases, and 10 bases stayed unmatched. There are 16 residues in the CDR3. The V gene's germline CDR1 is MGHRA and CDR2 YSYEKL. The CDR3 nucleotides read TGCGCCAGCAGCCAAGGGCCCCCGGGACTAGCTTTCGAGCAGTACTTC. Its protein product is CASSQGPPGLAFEQYF.

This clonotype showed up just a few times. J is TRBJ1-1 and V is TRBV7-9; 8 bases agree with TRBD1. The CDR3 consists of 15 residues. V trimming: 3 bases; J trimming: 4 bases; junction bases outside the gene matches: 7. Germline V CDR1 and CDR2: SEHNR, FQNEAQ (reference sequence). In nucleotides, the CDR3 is TGTGCCAGCAGCTTCCGGACAGGGTCAAGCACTGAAGCTTTCTTT. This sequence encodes CASSFRTGSSTEAFF.

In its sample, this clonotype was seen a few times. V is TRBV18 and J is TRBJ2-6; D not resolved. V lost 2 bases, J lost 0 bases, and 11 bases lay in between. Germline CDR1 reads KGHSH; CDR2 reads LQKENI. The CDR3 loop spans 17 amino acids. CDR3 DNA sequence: TGTGCCAGCTCACCAAAAGGGTCCAGCTCTGGGGCCAACGTCCTGACTTTC. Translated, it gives CASSPKGSSSGANVLTF.

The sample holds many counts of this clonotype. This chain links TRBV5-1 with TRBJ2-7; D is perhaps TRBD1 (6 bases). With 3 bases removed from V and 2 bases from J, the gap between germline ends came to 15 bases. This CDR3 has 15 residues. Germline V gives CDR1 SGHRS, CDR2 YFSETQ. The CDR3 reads CASSSGHSGTYEQYF. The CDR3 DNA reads TGCGCCAGCAGCTCGGGACACTCAGGTACCTACGAGCAGTACTTC.

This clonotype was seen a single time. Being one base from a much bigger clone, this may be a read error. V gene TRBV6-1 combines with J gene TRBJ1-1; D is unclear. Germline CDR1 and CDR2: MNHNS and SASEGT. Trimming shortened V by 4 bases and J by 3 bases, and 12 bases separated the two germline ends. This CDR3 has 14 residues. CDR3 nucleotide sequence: TGTGCCAGCAGTGGGTTAAGGTTGGACACTGAAGCTTTCTTT. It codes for CASSGLRLDTEAFF.

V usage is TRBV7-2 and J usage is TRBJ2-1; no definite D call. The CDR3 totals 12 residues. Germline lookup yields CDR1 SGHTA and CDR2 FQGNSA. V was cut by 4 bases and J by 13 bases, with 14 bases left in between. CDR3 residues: CASSSQALLQFF. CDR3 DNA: TGTGCCAGCAGCTCGCAAGCCCTCCTTCAGTTCTTC.

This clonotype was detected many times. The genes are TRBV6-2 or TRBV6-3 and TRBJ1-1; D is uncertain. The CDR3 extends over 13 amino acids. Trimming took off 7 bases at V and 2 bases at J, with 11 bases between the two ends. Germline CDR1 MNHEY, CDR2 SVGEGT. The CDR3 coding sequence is TGTGCCAGCACCCCCATTGGAAACACTGAAGCTTTCTTT. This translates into CASTPIGNTEAFF.

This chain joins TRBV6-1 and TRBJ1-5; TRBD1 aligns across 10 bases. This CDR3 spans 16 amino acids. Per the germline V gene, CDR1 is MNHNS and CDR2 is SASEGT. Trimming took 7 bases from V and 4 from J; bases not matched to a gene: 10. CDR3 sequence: CASNPEGTGVNQPQHF. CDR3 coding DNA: TGTGCCAGCAACCCGGAAGGGACAGGGGTAAATCAGCCCCAGCATTTT.

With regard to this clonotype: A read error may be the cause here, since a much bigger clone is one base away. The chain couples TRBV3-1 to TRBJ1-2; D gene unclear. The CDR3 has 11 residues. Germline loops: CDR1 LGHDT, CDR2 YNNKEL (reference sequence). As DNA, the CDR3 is TGTGTCACCGAATCGGACGGCGGCTACACCTTC. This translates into CVTESDGGYTF.

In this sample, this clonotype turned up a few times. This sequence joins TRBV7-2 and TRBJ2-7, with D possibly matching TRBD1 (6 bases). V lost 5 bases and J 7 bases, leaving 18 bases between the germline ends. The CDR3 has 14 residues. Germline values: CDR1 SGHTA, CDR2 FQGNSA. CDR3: CASSRDTAAEEQYF. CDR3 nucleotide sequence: TGTGCCAGCAGCCGGGACACGGCTGCCGAGGAGCAGTACTTC.

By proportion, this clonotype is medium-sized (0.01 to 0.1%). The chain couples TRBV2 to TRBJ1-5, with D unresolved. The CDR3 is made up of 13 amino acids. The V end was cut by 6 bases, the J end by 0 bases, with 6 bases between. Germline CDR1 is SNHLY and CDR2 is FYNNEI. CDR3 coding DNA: TGTGCCAGCAGCACGGATAGCAATCAGCCCCAGCATTTT. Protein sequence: CASSTDSNQPQHF. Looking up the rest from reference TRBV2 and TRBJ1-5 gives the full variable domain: EPEVTQTPSHQVTQMGQEVILRCVPISNHLYFYWYRQILGQKVEFLVSFYNNEISEKSEIFDDQFSVERPDGSNFTLKIRSTKLEDSAMYFCASSTDSNQPQHFGDGTRLSIL.

The chain's CDR3 is CASSRDGWGRIANYGYTF. The CDR3 DNA is TGTGCCAGCAGCCGCGACGGGTGGGGCAGGATAGCTAACTATGGCTACACCTTC. The chain joins TRBV11-2 to TRBJ1-2; D is possibly TRBD1 (5 bases). The CDR3 loop spans 18 amino acids. Germline CDR1 is SGHAT and CDR2 is FQNNGV. The ends were cut back, 5 bases at V and 0 bases at J, with 22 bases in the middle.

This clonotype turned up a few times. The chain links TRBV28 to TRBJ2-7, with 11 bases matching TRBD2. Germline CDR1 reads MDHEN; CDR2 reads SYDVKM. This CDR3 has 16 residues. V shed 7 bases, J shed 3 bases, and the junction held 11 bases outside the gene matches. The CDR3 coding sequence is TGTGCCAGCACCACCCTAGCGGGAGGCCCTGGCTACGAGCAGTACTTC. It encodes CASTTLAGGPGYEQYF.